These T cell receptor beta chains were read from a single sample in a study of shared clonotypes between healthy human individuals. TCRdb's table, derived via immunoSEQ multiplex PCR, lists solely in-frame clones and lacks some. The sample consists of 2.3 million or so clones, more than 85% of them appearing once. Sequencing was done on a sample of naive CD4+ T cells from PBMCs. The source is a man younger than 30 in good health. Some clones in this sample may be carry-over from other donors' samples. Each CDR3 is given with its conserved first and last residue. The D gene is left open where the match is weak. Some rows have no size entry. The others give once, few or many, or a class for an expanded clone.

TGTGCCAGCTCACCCTGGACGAACACTGAAGCTTTCTTT	CASSPWTNTEAFF	NA	TRBJ1-1	TRBV18	NA
TGTGCCAGCAGTCCCCAATATCAGCCCCAGCATTTT	CASSPQYQPQHF	NA	TRBJ1-5	TRBV6-5	NA
TGCGCCAGCAGCTTGAGCCTACCCCTCTCCACCGAGCAGTACTTC	CASSLSLPLSTEQYF	NA	TRBJ2-7	TRBV5-1	NA
TGCGCCAGCAGCTGGTTGGCGGGTTTGAACACTGAAGCTTTCTTT	CASSWLAGLNTEAFF	NA	TRBJ1-1	TRBV5-1	NA
TGCAGCGTTGGCGGACCGAACACCGGGGAGCTGTTTTTT	CSVGGPNTGELFF	NA	TRBJ2-2	TRBV29-1	NA
TGTGCCTGGAAGGCCTTTCAGGGCTGGGGCACTGAAGCTTTCTTT	CAWKAFQGWGTEAFF	NA	TRBJ1-1	TRBV30	NA
TGTGCCAGCAGCTTCCAGTTACTAGCGGGCCAAGAGACCCAGTACTTC	CASSFQLLAGQETQYF	TRBD2	TRBJ2-5	TRBV7-2	NA
TGTGCCAGCTCACCAGGACAGGGGGCCTTCTACGAGCAGTACTTC	CASSPGQGAFYEQYF	TRBD1	TRBJ2-7	TRBV18	NA
TGCGCCAGCAACCCAAGAATCCAGGGGCGGGAGCTGTTTTTT	CASNPRIQGRELFF	NA	TRBJ2-2	TRBV4-1	NA
TGCGCCAGCAGCTTGGACCCTTTGGGCATTGACGAGCAGTACTTC	CASSLDPLGIDEQYF	NA	TRBJ2-7	TRBV5-1	NA
TGTGCCTGGACCGGGACCCCAAACACTGAAGCTTTCTTT	CAWTGTPNTEAFF	NA	TRBJ1-1	TRBV30	few
TGTGCCATCGGGGGGCGGGGCGTCGGTCAGGCGAACACTGAAGCTTTCTTT	CAIGGRGVGQANTEAFF	NA	TRBJ1-1	TRBV19	NA
TGTGCCAGCACCCGGGACGGCAACAATCAGCCCCAGCATTTT	CASTRDGNNQPQHF	NA	TRBJ1-5	TRBV28	once
TGTGCCAGCAGCCGACCCAGCAGGGGAGAGACCCAGTACTTC	CASSRPSRGETQYF	NA	TRBJ2-5	TRBV7-9	once
TGTGCCAGCAGCCCCTCCGGGACGGTCAACTATGGCTACACCTTC	CASSPSGTVNYGYTF	NA	TRBJ1-2	TRBV7-8	NA
TGTGCCAGCTGGGGACGGGAGCAAACAGATACGCAGTATTTT	CASWGREQTDTQYF	NA	TRBJ2-3	TRBV6-6	NA
TGTGCCAGCAGCGTAGAGGGGGGAAACACCGGGGAGCTGTTTTTT	CASSVEGGNTGELFF	NA	TRBJ2-2	TRBV9	NA
TGTGCCAGCAGTGAGACGGGGCAGCCCCAGCATTTT	CASSETGQPQHF	NA	TRBJ1-5	TRBV2	NA
TGTGCCAGCAGCCAAGGGCAGGAGTATGGCTACACCTTC	CASSQGQEYGYTF	NA	TRBJ1-2	TRBV14	NA
TGCGCCAGCAGCCAAGATATGACAGACTTCTCTGGAAACACCATATATTTT	CASSQDMTDFSGNTIYF	NA	TRBJ1-3	TRBV4-3	NA
TGTGCCAGCACCTCGCAGGGCGCTGGGGCCAACGTCCTGACTTTC	CASTSQGAGANVLTF	NA	TRBJ2-6	TRBV5-4	once
TGTGCCAGCAGTGAAGCGGTAATGTATGAGAACACTGAAGCTTTCTTT	CASSEAVMYENTEAFF	NA	TRBJ1-1	TRBV6-1	NA
TGCGCCAGCAGCCGGGACGGCCTCTTGGAGACCCAGTACTTC	CASSRDGLLETQYF	NA	TRBJ2-5	TRBV5-1	NA
TGTGCCAGCAGACCACCGGGGGGAACTGAAGCTTTCTTT	CASRPPGGTEAFF	NA	TRBJ1-1	TRBV6-5	NA
TGTGCCAGCAGCCGGTTAGGGACGGCAGCCTTGACTGAGCAGTTCTTC	CASSRLGTAALTEQFF	NA	TRBJ2-1	TRBV7-3	NA
TGCGCCAGCAGCAATGACGGACCTCCTAACTATGGCTACACCTTC	CASSNDGPPNYGYTF	NA	TRBJ1-2	TRBV5-1	NA
TGTGCCAGCAGTTTAAGCGGGGCTGAGCAGTTCTTC	CASSLSGAEQFF	TRBD2	TRBJ2-1	TRBV27	NA
TGTGCCAGCAGCTGGGACTACACCGGGGAGCTGTTTTTT	CASSWDYTGELFF	NA	TRBJ2-2	TRBV7-3	NA
TGCAGCGTTGTTGACAGAATCTATGGCTACACCTTC	CSVVDRIYGYTF	NA	TRBJ1-2	TRBV29-1	NA
TGTGCCAGCTCGGGAACCGGGACTAGCGGGAGAAATGAGCAGTTCTTC	CASSGTGTSGRNEQFF	TRBD2	TRBJ2-1	TRBV18	NA
TGTGCCAGCAGCCTACGGGGAGGGGGCAGGGGAGAGCAGTACTTC	CASSLRGGGRGEQYF	NA	TRBJ2-7	TRBV5-4	NA
TGCGCCAGCAGCCGAGGTCGGGGTAAGAACACTGAAGCTTTCTTT	CASSRGRGKNTEAFF	NA	TRBJ1-1	TRBV5-1	NA
TGTGCCAGCAGCTTATTCCCAAGGGCTAACTATGGCTACACCTTC	CASSLFPRANYGYTF	NA	TRBJ1-2	TRBV7-9	NA
TGTGCCAGCAGCTTAGGGCACGGCCTTAATTACGAGCAGTACTTC	CASSLGHGLNYEQYF	NA	TRBJ2-7	TRBV7-3	once
TGTGCCAGCAGCGCAATCAGGGGGCCGCCAGAGGGCTACACCTTC	CASSAIRGPPEGYTF	TRBD1	TRBJ1-2	TRBV7-9	NA
TGCAGCGTTGTGCGCCCCCTCGACAGGGCAAACTCCTACGAGCAGTACTTC	CSVVRPLDRANSYEQYF	TRBD1	TRBJ2-7	TRBV29-1	NA
TGTGCCACCACAACCCAGACAGGCAGCTCCTACGAGCAGTACTTC	CATTTQTGSSYEQYF	NA	TRBJ2-7	TRBV19	NA
TGTGCCTGGAGTGTAGCCTGGACAGGGCCCTCCTACGAGCAGTACTTC	CAWSVAWTGPSYEQYF	TRBD1	TRBJ2-7	TRBV30	NA
TGCGCCAGCAGCCCCGAAACAGGGAACACTGAAGCTTTCTTT	CASSPETGNTEAFF	NA	TRBJ1-1	TRBV4-1	NA
TGCGCCAGCAGCCTCCAGACTAGCGGGAGTACCAGAGATACGCAGTATTTT	CASSLQTSGSTRDTQYF	TRBD2	TRBJ2-3	TRBV4-1	NA
TGCGCCAGCAGCTTGGCCGGAGCGGGTAGCACAGATACGCAGTATTTT	CASSLAGAGSTDTQYF	NA	TRBJ2-3	TRBV5-1	NA
TGCGCCAGCAGCCAGGGCCACTACGAGCAGTACTTC	CASSQGHYEQYF	NA	TRBJ2-7	TRBV5-1	NA
TGTGCCAGCAGCCCGGGACTAGCGGGAGGGGAGCTGTTTTTT	CASSPGLAGGELFF	TRBD2	TRBJ2-2	TRBV11-3	NA
TGTGCCAGCAGGGTAGGGGGACAGAACTCCTACGAGCAGTACTTC	CASRVGGQNSYEQYF	TRBD1	TRBJ2-7	TRBV28	once
TGTGCCAGCAGCTTAGGGCCCCTCGCTAGCGGGTACTACGAGCAGTACTTC	CASSLGPLASGYYEQYF	TRBD2	TRBJ2-7	TRBV7-2	NA
TGTGCCATCGGCGCGACAGGTACCCCAGATACGCAGTATTTT	CAIGATGTPDTQYF	NA	TRBJ2-3	TRBV10-3	NA
TGTGCCAGCAGTTCACCGGGACTGAACACTGAAGCTTTCTTT	CASSSPGLNTEAFF	NA	TRBJ1-1	TRBV28	NA
TGTGCCAGCAGCACCCGGTCCACAGTGGATACGCAGTATTTT	CASSTRSTVDTQYF	NA	TRBJ2-3	TRBV9	NA
TGTGCCAGCAGCTTAGCTCGGCCGCGGGGGGCAGGTCTTTGGGACTATGGCTACACCTTC	CASSLARPRGAGLWDYGYTF	NA	TRBJ1-2	TRBV11-3	NA